This T cell receptor beta chain was sequenced for a study of T cell responses to AZD1222 COVID-19 vaccine. Study-wide points: White British ancestry dominated among donors, who included more females, and clonal diversity was possibly underestimated.

On this clone itself: Its antigen is not known.

The CDR3 has 15 amino acids. The V and J ends lost 5 bases and 0 bases, in that order; junction bases with no gene match: 4. The germline gives CDR1 MNHEY, CDR2 SVGAGI. Sequencing was performed with immunoSEQ multiplex PCR; in TCRdb, only in-frame clones are kept and a portion is missing. The data contain about 68,000 clones, roughly 88% of them seen just once; the ten biggest clones take up about 2.4%. The source of this sequence is an adult in good health. The rearrangement joins TRBV6-5 to TRBJ2-7; the match to TRBD1 covers 10 bases. The sequencing here drew on peripheral blood, taken on day 0 of AZD1222 vaccination. For the CDR3, the DNA is TGTGCCAGCAGTCCGACAGGGGGCGCCTCCTACGAGCAGTACTTC. Translated: CASSPTGGASYEQYF.